What follows are 21 T cell receptor beta chains derived from one specimen sequenced in a study of CD8 T cells in Susac syndrome. Reverse transcription of about 0.45 to 1 ug RNA used random hexamers. One entry per CDR3 protein, called by TCRdb with MiXCR from the immunoSEQ multiplex PCR reads. The repertoire holds hundreds of thousands of distinct CDR3 sequences, with roughly 85% as singletons. Material: CD8+ T cells from PBMCs. Every receptor here comes from a human donor with multiple sclerosis.

The chain links TRBV5-4 to TRBJ1-1; no definite D call. V shed 4 bases and J shed 2 bases, with 6 bases lying between them. CDR3 length: 12 amino acids. Germline CDR1 is SGHNT and CDR2 is YYREEE (reference sequence). CDR3 coding DNA: TGTGCCAGCAGCCTCATAAACACTGAAGCTTTCTTT. Its protein is CASSLINTEAFF.

This chain uses TRBV4-3 with TRBJ1-1; 8 nucleotides agree with TRBD1. CDR1 is LGHNA, CDR2 YSLEER, per germline. This CDR3 is built from 15 residues. V gave up 1 base and J gave up 7 bases; unmatched junction bases: 8. The chain's CDR3 is CASSQAKAGGFEAFF. The DNA of the CDR3 is TGCGCCAGCAGCCAAGCAAAGGCAGGGGGCTTTGAAGCTTTCTTT.

The V call is TRBV13, the J call TRBJ1-2; the D gene is possibly TRBD1 (6 bases). The CDR3 has 15 residues. The germline CDR1 and CDR2 sequences are PRHDT and FYEKMQ (reference sequence). The ends were cut back, 1 base at V and 6 bases at J, with 15 bases in the middle. The CDR3 nucleotides are TGTGCCAGCAGCTTAGCAATAAGGGGGGCGGATGGCTACACCTTC. This encodes CASSLAIRGADGYTF.

This sequence joins TRBV28 and TRBJ2-7; D gene ambiguous. V was cut by 7 bases and J by 4 bases, with 17 bases left in between. CDR1 is MDHEN and CDR2 is SYDVKM in the germline V gene. The CDR3 loop spans 14 amino acids. The CDR3 sequence: CASKSSPVGYEQYF. The CDR3 DNA follows: TGTGCCAGCAAATCGTCGCCGGTGGGGTACGAGCAGTACTTC.

The V gene is TRBV7-2, the J gene TRBJ1-1; TRBD1 is a possible D gene (5 bases). Looked up from germline, CDR1 is SGHTA and CDR2 is FQGNSA. The ends were cut back, 7 bases at V and 8 bases at J, with 11 bases in the middle. The length of the CDR3 is 11 residues. This CDR3 is CASTLGGEAFF. Here the CDR3 DNA reads TGTGCCAGCACCCTGGGGGGAGAAGCTTTCTTT.

The chain is built from TRBV4-2 and TRBJ1-1, with D hard to call. Germline V gene data show CDR1 as LGHNA and CDR2 as YNFKEQ. This CDR3 is built from 15 residues. V lost 0 bases and J lost 0, with 8 bases in between. DNA for the CDR3: TGTGCCAGCAGCCAAGACTACGGATTGAACACTGAAGCTTTCTTT. Its translation: CASSQDYGLNTEAFF.

V and J are TRBV2 and TRBJ1-1; TRBD1 might be the D (6 bases). Trimming pared 0 bases from V and 6 bases from J, leaving 23 bases between. CDR3 length: 18 amino acids. Germline CDR1 SNHLY, CDR2 FYNNEI. This CDR3 reads CASSEANGPGALSSEAFF. The CDR3 nucleotides are TGTGCCAGCAGTGAAGCCAATGGTCCAGGGGCCCTTTCGTCTGAAGCTTTCTTT.

The V and J genes are TRBV4-2 and TRBJ2-7; no firm D call. With 2 bases removed from V and 3 bases from J, the gap between germline ends came to 8 bases. This CDR3 comprises 13 residues. Per germline, CDR1 LGHNA and CDR2 YNFKEQ. CDR3 in DNA: TGTGCCAGCAGCCAATGGGTAGGCTACGAGCAGTACTTC. It codes for CASSQWVGYEQYF.

J is TRBJ1-5 and V is TRBV27; maybe TRBD1 (5 bases). Germline loops: CDR1 MNHEY, CDR2 SMNVEV (reference sequence). The germline V and J ends were trimmed by 5 bases and 5 bases, with 19 bases remaining between them. The CDR3 sequence is 16 residues long. The CDR3 is CASSRDKGLGDQPQHF. The CDR3 region has the DNA TGTGCCAGCAGTCGCGACAAGGGGCTGGGGGATCAGCCCCAGCATTTT.

V is TRBV6-5 and J is TRBJ2-7; TRBD2 might be the D (6 bases). Germline lookup yields CDR1 MNHEY and CDR2 SVGAGI. This CDR3 is built from 15 residues. Trimming removed 0 bases from V and 4 bases from J, with 13 bases in between. In DNA, the CDR3 is TGTGCCAGCAGTTACTCGCTGGAGGGGATATACGAGCAGTACTTC. This translates into CASSYSLEGIYEQYF.

This clonotype was observed once. The chain carries TRBV6-1 and TRBJ2-7; D is perhaps TRBD1 or TRBD2 (6 bases each). V gave up 6 bases and J gave up 4 bases, with 28 bases separating them. Germline V gene data show CDR1 as MNHNS and CDR2 as SASEGT. The CDR3 sequence is 18 residues long. The DNA of the CDR3 is TGTGCCAGCAGCCTCACCGGGGGCAGGAGCATGGCGGATTACGAGCAGTACTTC. Protein: CASSLTGGRSMADYEQYF.

The chain uses TRBV2 and TRBJ2-7, with D possibly called TRBD1 or TRBD2 (6 bases each). Trimming pared 2 bases from V and 2 bases from J, leaving 19 bases between. In germline, CDR1 is SNHLY, CDR2 FYNNEI. The length of the CDR3 is 17 residues. The CDR3 region has the DNA TGTGCCAGCAGTGAATGTGGACAGTGGACTACCACCTACGAGCAGTACTTC. This encodes CASSECGQWTTTYEQYF.

V usage is TRBV27 and J usage is TRBJ2-7, with TRBD1 matching 9 bases. The CDR3 is made up of 14 amino acids. Germline CDR1 is MNHEY and CDR2 is SMNVEV (reference sequence). The trim removed 7 bases at V and 1 base at J, leaving 5 bases unmatched. CDR3 DNA sequence: TGTGCCAGCATTCGGGACAGGGCATCCTACGAGCAGTACTTC. Translating it yields CASIRDRASYEQYF.

V and J are TRBV11-2 and TRBJ1-1, with D unresolved. Between the trimmed V and J ends, which lost 3 bases and 0 bases, there was a span of 14 bases. Per germline, CDR1 SGHAT and CDR2 FQNNGV. The CDR3 length is 16 residues. The CDR3 protein is CASSFSGQAMNTEAFF. CDR3 DNA: TGTGCCAGCAGCTTCTCTGGGCAGGCCATGAACACTGAAGCTTTCTTT.

The genes are TRBV5-6 and TRBJ2-1; unclear D gene. V was shortened by 3 bases and J by 4 bases, with 11 bases between the two germline ends. The CDR3 is 14 amino acids. Germline V gives CDR1 SGHDT, CDR2 YYEEEE. The CDR3 sequence: CASSSRLEYNEQFF. CDR3 bases: TGTGCCAGCAGCTCTCGCTTGGAATACAATGAGCAGTTCTTC.

The chain uses TRBV5-1 and TRBJ1-2; TRBD1 might be the D (6 bases). The germline V and J ends were trimmed by 7 bases and 8 bases, with 18 bases remaining between them. The CDR3 consists of 13 residues. Germline V gene sequence: CDR1 SGHRS, CDR2 YFSETQ. Here the CDR3 reads CASSSGGGEGYTF. The CDR3 DNA sequence: TGCGCCAGCTCCTCCGGGGGCGGGGAGGGCTACACCTTC.

V is TRBV10-3 and J is TRBJ1-5; no definite D call. V was shortened by 0 bases and J by 3 bases, with 6 bases between the two germline ends. The CDR3 runs 14 residues. Germline CDR1 and CDR2: ENHRY and SYGVKD. Written as DNA, the CDR3 is TGTGCCATCAGTGAGTCTTCAGACAATCAGCCCCAGCATTTT. This sequence encodes CAISESSDNQPQHF.

This clonotype came up once. The chain couples TRBV5-1 to TRBJ1-3; D gene ambiguous. Per the germline V gene, CDR1 is SGHRS and CDR2 is YFSETQ. V lost 1 base, J lost 9 bases, and 14 bases lay in between. The CDR3 covers 14 residues. CDR3 in amino acids: CASSLSGGYSTIYF. CDR3 nucleotides: TGCGCCAGCAGCTTGTCCGGCGGGTATTCCACCATATATTTT.

The chain is built from TRBV20-1 and TRBJ2-1; 10 bases fit TRBD2. V lost 2 bases to trimming and J lost 5 bases; unmatched junction nucleotides: 6. Germline V lookup: CDR1 DFQATT, CDR2 SNEGSKA (reference sequence). This CDR3 is 15 amino acids long. CDR3 sequence: CSARTLAGANNEQFF. DNA for the CDR3: TGCAGTGCTAGAACCCTAGCGGGGGCCAACAATGAGCAGTTCTTC.

V gene TRBV5-4 combines with J gene TRBJ2-3, with 8 bases matching TRBD1. The CDR3 extends over 16 amino acids. Germline-derived CDR1 and CDR2 are SGHNT and YYREEE (reference sequence). V lost 3 bases to trimming and J lost 6 bases; unmatched junction nucleotides: 12. DNA for the CDR3: TGTGCCAGCAGCTCGCCCCCTTCAGGGGGCGGCGATACGCAGTATTTT. Translating it yields CASSSPPSGGGDTQYF.

This sequence joins TRBV10-3 and TRBJ2-2, with D perhaps TRBD2 (5 bases). Germline lookup yields CDR1 ENHRY and CDR2 SYGVKD. The CDR3 loop spans 14 amino acids. The ends were cut back, 7 bases at V and 6 bases at J, with 15 bases in the middle. The CDR3 is CAIMEENSAGELFF. The CDR3 DNA reads as TGTGCCATCATGGAGGAGAATAGCGCCGGGGAGCTGTTTTTT.